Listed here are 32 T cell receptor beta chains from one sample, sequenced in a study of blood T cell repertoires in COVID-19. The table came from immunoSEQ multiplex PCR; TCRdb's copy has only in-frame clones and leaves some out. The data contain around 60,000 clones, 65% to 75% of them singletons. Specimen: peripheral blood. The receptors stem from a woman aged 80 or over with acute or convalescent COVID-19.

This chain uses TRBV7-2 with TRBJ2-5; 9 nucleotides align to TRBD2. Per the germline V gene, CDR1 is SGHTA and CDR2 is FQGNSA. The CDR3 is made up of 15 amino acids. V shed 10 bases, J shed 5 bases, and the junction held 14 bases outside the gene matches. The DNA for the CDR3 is TGTGCCACCAAACCGGGAGCGGGAGGCGGGGAGACCCAGTACTTC. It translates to CATKPGAGGGETQYF.

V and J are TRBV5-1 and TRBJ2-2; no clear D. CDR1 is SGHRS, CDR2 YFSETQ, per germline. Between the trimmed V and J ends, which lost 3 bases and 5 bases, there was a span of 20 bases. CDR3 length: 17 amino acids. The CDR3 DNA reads TGCGCCAGCAGCTCCCCCAGATCCCGCTCGATTACCGGGGAGCTGTTTTTT. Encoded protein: CASSSPRSRSITGELFF.

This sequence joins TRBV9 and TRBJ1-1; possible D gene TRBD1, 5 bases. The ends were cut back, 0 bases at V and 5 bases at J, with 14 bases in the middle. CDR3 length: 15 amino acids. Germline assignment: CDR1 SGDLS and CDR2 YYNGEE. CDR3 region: CASSVDPGGDTEAFF. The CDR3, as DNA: TGTGCCAGCAGCGTAGATCCGGGGGGAGATACTGAAGCTTTCTTT. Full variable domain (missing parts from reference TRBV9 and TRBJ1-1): DSGVTQTPKHLITATGQRVTLRCSPRSGDLSVYWYQQSLDQGLQFLIQYYNGEERAKGNILERFSAQQFPDLHSELNLSSLELGDSALYFCASSVDPGGDTEAFFGQGTRLTVV.

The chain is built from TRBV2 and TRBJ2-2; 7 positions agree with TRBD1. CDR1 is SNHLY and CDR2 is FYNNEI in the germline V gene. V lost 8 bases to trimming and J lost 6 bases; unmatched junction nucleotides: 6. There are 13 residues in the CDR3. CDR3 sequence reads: CASRPTGPGELFF. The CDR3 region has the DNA TGTGCCAGCCGTCCGACAGGGCCCGGGGAGCTGTTTTTT.

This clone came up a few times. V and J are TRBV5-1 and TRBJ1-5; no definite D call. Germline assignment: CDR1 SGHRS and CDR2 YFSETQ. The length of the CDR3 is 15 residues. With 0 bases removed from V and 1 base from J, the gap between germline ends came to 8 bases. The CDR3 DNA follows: TGCGCCAGCAGCTTGGGAGTCGGGAGCAATCAGCCCCAGCATTTT. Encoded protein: CASSLGVGSNQPQHF.

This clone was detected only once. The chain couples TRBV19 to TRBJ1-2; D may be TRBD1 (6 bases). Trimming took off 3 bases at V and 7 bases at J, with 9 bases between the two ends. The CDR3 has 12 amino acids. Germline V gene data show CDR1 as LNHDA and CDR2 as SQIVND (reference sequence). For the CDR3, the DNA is TGTGCCAGTAGTATCCAGGGGTCTGGCTACACCTTC. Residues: CASSIQGSGYTF. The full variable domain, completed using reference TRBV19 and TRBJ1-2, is DGGITQSPKYLFRKEGQNVTLSCEQNLNHDAMYWYRQDPGQGLRLIYYSQIVNDFQKGDIAEGYSVSREKKESFPLTVTSAQKNPTAFYLCASSIQGSGYTFGSGTRLTVV.

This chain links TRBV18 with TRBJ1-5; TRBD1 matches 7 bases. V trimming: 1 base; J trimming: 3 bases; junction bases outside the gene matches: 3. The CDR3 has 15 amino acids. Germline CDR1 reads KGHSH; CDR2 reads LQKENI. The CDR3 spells CASSPLGQVNQPQHF. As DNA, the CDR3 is TGTGCCAGCTCACCACTCGGACAGGTCAATCAGCCCCAGCATTTT.

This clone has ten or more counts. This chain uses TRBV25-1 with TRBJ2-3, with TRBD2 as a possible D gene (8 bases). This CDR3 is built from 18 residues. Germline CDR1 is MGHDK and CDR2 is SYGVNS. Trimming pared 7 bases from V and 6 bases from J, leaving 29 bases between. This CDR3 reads CASNRQGVNGREFDTQYF. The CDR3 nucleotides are TGTGCCAGCAACCGCCAGGGGGTTAACGGGAGGGAGTTTGATACGCAGTATTTT.

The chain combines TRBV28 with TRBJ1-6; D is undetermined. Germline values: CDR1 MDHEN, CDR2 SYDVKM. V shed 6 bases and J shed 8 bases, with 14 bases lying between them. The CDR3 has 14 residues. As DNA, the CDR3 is TGTGCCAGCAGACCGGGGAGACACGATTCACCCCTCCACTTT. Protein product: CASRPGRHDSPLHF.

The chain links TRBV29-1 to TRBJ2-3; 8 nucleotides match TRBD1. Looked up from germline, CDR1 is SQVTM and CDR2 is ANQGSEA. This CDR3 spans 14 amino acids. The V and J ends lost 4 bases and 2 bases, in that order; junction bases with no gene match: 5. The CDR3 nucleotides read TGCAGCGTTGCATGGACAGGGTCCACAGATACGCAGTATTTT. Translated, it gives CSVAWTGSTDTQYF.

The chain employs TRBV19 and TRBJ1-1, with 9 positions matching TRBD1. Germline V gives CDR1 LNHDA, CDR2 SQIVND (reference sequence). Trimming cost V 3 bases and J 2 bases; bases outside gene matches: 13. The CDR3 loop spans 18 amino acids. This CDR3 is CASSIYPGTGWFNTEAFF. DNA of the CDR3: TGTGCCAGTAGTATTTACCCCGGGACAGGGTGGTTCAACACTGAAGCTTTCTTT.

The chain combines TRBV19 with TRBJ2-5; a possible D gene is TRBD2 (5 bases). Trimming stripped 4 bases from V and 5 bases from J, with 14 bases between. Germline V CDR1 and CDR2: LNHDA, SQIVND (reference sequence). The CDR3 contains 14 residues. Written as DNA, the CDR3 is TGTGCCAGTAGTACCGGGGTTGGCGGGGAGACCCAGTACTTC. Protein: CASSTGVGGETQYF. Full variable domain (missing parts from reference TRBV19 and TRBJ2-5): DGGITQSPKYLFRKEGQNVTLSCEQNLNHDAMYWYRQDPGQGLRLIYYSQIVNDFQKGDIAEGYSVSREKKESFPLTVTSAQKNPTAFYLCASSTGVGGETQYFGPGTRLLVL.

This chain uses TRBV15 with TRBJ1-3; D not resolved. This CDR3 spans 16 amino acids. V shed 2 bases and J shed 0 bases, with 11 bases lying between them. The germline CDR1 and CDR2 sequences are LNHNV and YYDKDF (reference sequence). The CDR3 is CATSRNAGVSGNTIYF. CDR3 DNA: TGTGCCACCAGCAGAAACGCGGGAGTCTCTGGAAACACCATATATTTT. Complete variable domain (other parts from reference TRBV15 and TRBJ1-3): DAMVIQNPRYQVTQFGKPVTLSCSQTLNHNVMYWYQQKSSQAPKLLFHYYDKDFNNEADTPDNFQSRRPNTSFCFLDIRSPGLGDTAMYLCATSRNAGVSGNTIYFGEGSWLTVV.

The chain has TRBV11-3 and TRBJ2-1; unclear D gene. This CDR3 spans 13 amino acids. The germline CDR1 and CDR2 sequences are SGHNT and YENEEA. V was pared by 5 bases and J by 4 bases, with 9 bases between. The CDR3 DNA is TGTGCCAGCAGCGTTAACTTTTACAATGAGCAGTTCTTC. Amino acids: CASSVNFYNEQFF.

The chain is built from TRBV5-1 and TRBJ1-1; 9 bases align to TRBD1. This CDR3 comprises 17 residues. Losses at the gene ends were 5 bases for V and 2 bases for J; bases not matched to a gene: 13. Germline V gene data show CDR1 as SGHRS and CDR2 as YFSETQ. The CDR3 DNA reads TGCGCCAGCAGAGACACAGGGGGCTTCGTTTCAAACACTGAAGCTTTCTTT. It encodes CASRDTGGFVSNTEAFF.

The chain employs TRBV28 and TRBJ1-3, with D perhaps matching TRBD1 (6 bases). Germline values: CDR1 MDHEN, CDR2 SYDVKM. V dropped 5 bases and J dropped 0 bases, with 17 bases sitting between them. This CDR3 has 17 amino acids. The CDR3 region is CASSGGGRPSSGNTIYF. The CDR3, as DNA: TGTGCCAGCAGTGGGGGGGGCAGGCCGAGCTCTGGAAACACCATATATTTT.

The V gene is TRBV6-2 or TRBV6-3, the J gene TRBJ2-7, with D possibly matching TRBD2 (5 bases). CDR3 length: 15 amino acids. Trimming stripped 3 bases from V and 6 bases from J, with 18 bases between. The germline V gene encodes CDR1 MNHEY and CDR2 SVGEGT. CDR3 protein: CASSYGNGVSGEQYF. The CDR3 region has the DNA TGTGCCAGCAGTTATGGGAACGGAGTAAGCGGCGAGCAGTACTTC.

CDR3 sequence: CASSLGGQGGQPQHF. Here the CDR3 DNA reads TGTGCCAGCAGCTTGGGCGGACAGGGCGGTCAGCCCCAGCATTTT. The V and J genes are TRBV11-2 and TRBJ1-5; 8 bases agree with TRBD1. Trimming took 3 bases from V and 6 from J; bases not matched to a gene: 7. This CDR3 has 15 amino acids. Germline-derived CDR1 and CDR2 are SGHAT and FQNNGV. Full variable domain (rest looked up from reference TRBV11-2 and TRBJ1-5): EAGVAQSPRYKIIEKRQSVAFWCNPISGHATLYWYQQILGQGPKLLIQFQNNGVVDDSQLPKDRFSAERLKGVDSTLKIQPAKLEDSAVYLCASSLGGQGGQPQHFGDGTRLSIL.

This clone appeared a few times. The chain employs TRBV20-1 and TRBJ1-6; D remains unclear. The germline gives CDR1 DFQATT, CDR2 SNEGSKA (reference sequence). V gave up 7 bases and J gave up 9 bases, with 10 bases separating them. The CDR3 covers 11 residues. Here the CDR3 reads CSVRRASPLHF. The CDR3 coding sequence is TGCAGTGTTAGGAGGGCTTCACCCCTCCACTTT.

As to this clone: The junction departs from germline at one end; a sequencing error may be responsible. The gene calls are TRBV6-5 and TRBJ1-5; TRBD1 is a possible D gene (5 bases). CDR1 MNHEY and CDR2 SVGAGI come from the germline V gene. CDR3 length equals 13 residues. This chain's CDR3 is CAGSWGDNQPQHF. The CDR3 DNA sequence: TGTGCCGGCAGCTGGGGGGACAATCAGCCCCAGCATTTT.

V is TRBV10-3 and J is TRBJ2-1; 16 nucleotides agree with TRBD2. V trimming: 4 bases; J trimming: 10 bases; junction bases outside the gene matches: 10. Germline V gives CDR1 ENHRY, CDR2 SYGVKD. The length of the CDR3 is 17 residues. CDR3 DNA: TGTGCCATCAGTGGATCTGGGACTAGCGGGAGGGATTACGAGCAGTTCTTC. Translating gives CAISGSGTSGRDYEQFF.

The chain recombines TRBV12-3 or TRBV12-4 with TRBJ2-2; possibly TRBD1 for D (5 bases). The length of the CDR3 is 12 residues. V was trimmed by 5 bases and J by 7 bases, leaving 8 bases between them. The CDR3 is CASSRGSGELFF. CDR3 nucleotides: TGTGCCAGCAGTAGGGGTAGCGGGGAGCTGTTTTTT.

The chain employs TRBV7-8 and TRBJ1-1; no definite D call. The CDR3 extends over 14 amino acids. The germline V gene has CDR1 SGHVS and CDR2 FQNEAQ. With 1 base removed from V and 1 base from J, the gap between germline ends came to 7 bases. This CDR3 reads CASSLVRGNTEAFF. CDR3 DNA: TGTGCCAGCAGCTTAGTTCGGGGGAACACTGAAGCTTTCTTT. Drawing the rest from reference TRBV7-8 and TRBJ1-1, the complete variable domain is GAGVSQSPRYKVAKRGQDVALRCDPISGHVSLFWYQQALGQGPEFLTYFQNEAQLDKSGLPSDRFFAERPEGSVSTLKIQRTQQEDSAVYLCASSLVRGNTEAFFGQGTRLTVV.

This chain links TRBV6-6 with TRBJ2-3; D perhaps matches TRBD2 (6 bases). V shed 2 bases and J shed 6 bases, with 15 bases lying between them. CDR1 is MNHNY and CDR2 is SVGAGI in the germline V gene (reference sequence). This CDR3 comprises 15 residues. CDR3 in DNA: TGTGCCAGCAGTTACAGCGCGGGTCGGGGGGATACGCAGTATTTT. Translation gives CASSYSAGRGDTQYF.

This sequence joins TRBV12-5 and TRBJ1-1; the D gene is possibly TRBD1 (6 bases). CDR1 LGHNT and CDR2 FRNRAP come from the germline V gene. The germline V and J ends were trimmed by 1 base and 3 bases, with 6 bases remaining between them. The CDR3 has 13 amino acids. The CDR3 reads CASGLDRDTEAFF. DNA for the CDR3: TGTGCTAGTGGTTTGGACAGGGACACTGAAGCTTTCTTT.

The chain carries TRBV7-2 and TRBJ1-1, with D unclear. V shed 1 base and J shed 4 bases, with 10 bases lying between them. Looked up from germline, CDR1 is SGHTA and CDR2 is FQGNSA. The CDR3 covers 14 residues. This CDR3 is CASSLVGSGTEAFF. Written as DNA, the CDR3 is TGTGCCAGCAGCTTAGTTGGTTCAGGCACTGAAGCTTTCTTT.

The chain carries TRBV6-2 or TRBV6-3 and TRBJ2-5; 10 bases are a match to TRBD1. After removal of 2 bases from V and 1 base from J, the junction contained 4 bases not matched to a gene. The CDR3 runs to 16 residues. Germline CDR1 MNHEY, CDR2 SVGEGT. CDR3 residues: CASSYGQGGVQETQYF. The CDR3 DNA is TGTGCCAGCAGTTACGGACAGGGGGGAGTCCAAGAGACCCAGTACTTC.

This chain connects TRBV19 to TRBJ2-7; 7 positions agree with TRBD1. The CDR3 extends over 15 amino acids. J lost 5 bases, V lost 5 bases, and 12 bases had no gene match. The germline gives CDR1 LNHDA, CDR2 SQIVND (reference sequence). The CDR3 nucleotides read TGTGCCAGTAGTCCCCAACAGGGGTGGGGAAACGAGCAGTACTTC. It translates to CASSPQQGWGNEQYF.

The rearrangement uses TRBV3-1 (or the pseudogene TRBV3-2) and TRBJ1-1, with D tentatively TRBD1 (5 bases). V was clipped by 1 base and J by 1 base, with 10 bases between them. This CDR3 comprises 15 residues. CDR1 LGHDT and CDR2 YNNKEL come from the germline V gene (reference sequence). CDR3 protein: CASSQGTGENTEAFF. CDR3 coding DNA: TGTGCCAGCAGCCAAGGCACGGGGGAGAACACTGAAGCTTTCTTT.

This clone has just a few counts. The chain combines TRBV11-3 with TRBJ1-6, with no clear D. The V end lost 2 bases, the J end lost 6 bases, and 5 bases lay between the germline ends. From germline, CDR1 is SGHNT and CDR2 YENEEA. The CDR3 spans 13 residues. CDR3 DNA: TGTGCCAGCAGCTTACAAGCTAATTCACCCCTCCACTTT. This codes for CASSLQANSPLHF. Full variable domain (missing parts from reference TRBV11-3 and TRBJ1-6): EAGVVQSPRYKIIEKKQPVAFWCNPISGHNTLYWYLQNLGQGPELLIRYENEEAVDDSQLPKDRFSAERLKGVDSTLKIQPAELGDSAVYLCASSLQANSPLHFGNGTRLTVT.

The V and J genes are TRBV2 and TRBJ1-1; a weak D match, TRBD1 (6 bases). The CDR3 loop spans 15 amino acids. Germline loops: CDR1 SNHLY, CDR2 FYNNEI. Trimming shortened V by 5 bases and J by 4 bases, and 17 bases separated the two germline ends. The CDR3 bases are TGTGCCAGCAGTCCAAGGGACACCCCGGGCACTGAAGCTTTCTTT. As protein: CASSPRDTPGTEAFF.

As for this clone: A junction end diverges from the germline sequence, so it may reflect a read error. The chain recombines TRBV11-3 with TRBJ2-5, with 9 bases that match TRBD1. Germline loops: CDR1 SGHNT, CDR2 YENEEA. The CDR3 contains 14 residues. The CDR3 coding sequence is TGTGCCAGCAGCTCCGGGACAGGGCAAGGGACCCAGTACTTC. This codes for CASSSGTGQGTQYF.